Listed below are T cell receptor beta chains from one sample, sequenced in a study of blood T cell repertoires in COVID-19. Method: immunoSEQ multiplex PCR; TCRdb's copy keeps in-frame clones and lacks some. The table has about 120,000 clones, over 60% seen once; the top ten hold roughly 4.3%. Sequenced: peripheral blood. These receptors originate from an elderly woman with acute or convalescent COVID-19. The CDR3 runs from the conserved cysteine through the conserved F or W. D genes are given only for firm matches. Clone size is stated in some rows and not others, as once, few, many or a class when expanded.

D	V	size	length	J	CDR3	DNA
NA	TRBV7-3	NA	14	TRBJ1-1	CASSSTGQNGEAFF	TGTGCCAGCAGCTCGACCGGACAGAACGGTGAAGCTTTCTTT
TRBD1	TRBV29-1	few	15	TRBJ1-2	CSVSPLDRGLYGYTF	TGCAGCGTGTCCCCTCTTGACAGGGGTCTTTATGGCTACACCTTC
NA	TRBV19	NA	15	TRBJ2-3	CASSPLTGRGGTQYF	TGTGCCAGTAGTCCCTTGACCGGGAGAGGGGGCACGCAGTATTTT
NA	TRBV28	NA	15	TRBJ1-5	CASVYEGGSNQPQHF	TGTGCCAGCGTCTACGAGGGAGGTAGCAATCAGCCCCAGCATTTT
NA	TRBV9	NA	16	TRBJ1-6	CASSVGPRSYNSPLHF	TGTGCCAGCAGCGTAGGTCCCCGCTCCTATAATTCACCCCTCCACTTT
NA	TRBV7-2	few	14	TRBJ1-5	CASSLASGGQPQHF	TGTGCCAGCAGCTTAGCCTCGGGAGGCCAGCCCCAGCATTTT
NA	TRBV21-1	NA	21	TRBJ1-1	CASSKAVWTGRNVKWNTEAFF	TGTGCCAGCAGCAAAGCCGTCTGGACAGGGAGGAATGTCAAGTGGAACACTGAAGCTTTCTTT
TRBD1	TRBV7-6	NA	14	TRBJ1-2	CASSPRQGAGGYTF	TGTGCCAGCAGCCCCCGACAGGGGGCAGGTGGCTACACCTTC
TRBD1	TRBV5-1	NA	16	TRBJ2-2	CASSSSGQGNTGELFF	TGCGCCAGCAGCTCCTCGGGACAGGGCAACACCGGGGAGCTGTTTTTT
TRBD2	TRBV5-6	NA	16	TRBJ2-5	CASSRAGTRIQETQYF	TGTGCCAGCAGCCGTGCCGGGACTAGGATCCAAGAGACCCAGTACTTC
NA	TRBV30	NA	13	TRBJ2-7	CAWSSRGFDEQYF	TGTGCCTGGAGCTCAAGGGGCTTTGACGAGCAGTACTTC